Below are 21 T cell receptor beta chains sequenced from a single sample in a study of OX40 agonist ivuxolimab in advanced cancers. Method: immunoSEQ multiplex PCR; TCRdb's copy keeps in-frame clones and lacks some. The sample carries tens of thousands of clones, over 75% recorded once. The material sequenced was CD4+ or CD8+ T cells sorted from blood, taken in a trial of the OX40 agonist ivuxolimab. The receptor source for this set is an adult with an advanced solid tumor such as melanoma, head and neck, liver or kidney cancer.

The chain has TRBV7-9 and TRBJ2-4; D is ambiguous. The V end was cut by 1 base, the J end by 0 bases, with 13 bases between. Germline V gene sequence: CDR1 SEHNR, CDR2 FQNEAQ (reference sequence). CDR3 length: 17 amino acids. CDR3 sequence reads: CASSLDKGSLAKNIQYF. The CDR3 nucleotides read TGTGCCAGCAGCTTAGATAAGGGAAGCTTAGCCAAAAACATTCAGTACTTC.

V and J are TRBV27 and TRBJ1-1; TRBD1 matches 7 bases. CDR1 MNHEY and CDR2 SMNVEV come from the germline V gene (reference sequence). The junction had 5 bases not matched to a gene; V was cut back by 6 bases and J by 4 bases. This CDR3 is built from 13 residues. CDR3: CASRRGLATEAFF. The DNA of the CDR3 is TGTGCCAGCAGGAGGGGGCTCGCCACTGAAGCTTTCTTT.

This chain links TRBV4-1 with TRBJ1-2; TRBD1 might be the D (5 bases). In germline, CDR1 is MGHRA, CDR2 YSYEKL. The CDR3 covers 15 residues. The germline V and J ends were trimmed by 0 bases and 13 bases, with 21 bases remaining between them. The CDR3 is CASSQDSGQGTKRTF. CDR3 bases: TGCGCCAGCAGCCAAGATAGTGGTCAGGGTACGAAGCGCACCTTC.

This rearrangement joins TRBV6-4 to TRBJ2-3; D is ambiguous. The germline V and J ends were trimmed by 3 bases and 4 bases, with 11 bases remaining between them. CDR1 is MRHNA, CDR2 SNTAGT, per germline. The CDR3 has 14 residues. The CDR3 region has the DNA TGTGCCAGCAGTGAATGGGTTCACGCAGATACGCAGTATTTT. Translating it yields CASSEWVHADTQYF.

The chain combines TRBV4-3 with TRBJ1-2, with D tentatively TRBD1 (6 bases). The CDR3 is made up of 16 amino acids. Germline lookup yields CDR1 LGHNA and CDR2 YSLEER. Trimming stripped 1 base from V and 4 bases from J, with 16 bases between. CDR3 protein: CASSQVGGRLVYGYTF. The CDR3 bases are TGCGCCAGCAGCCAAGTGGGGGGCAGGCTTGTCTATGGCTACACCTTC.

The V and J genes are TRBV6-9 and TRBJ2-7; 7 bases align to TRBD1. Unmatched junction bases numbered 4, after V lost 6 bases and J lost 2 bases. Germline CDR1 MNHGY, CDR2 SVAAGI. The CDR3 covers 13 residues. The CDR3 loop reads CASRKDRTYEQYF. CDR3 DNA: TGTGCCAGCAGAAAGGACAGGACCTACGAGCAGTACTTC.

The rearrangement uses TRBV29-1 and TRBJ2-1, with 7 bases that match TRBD1. J was trimmed by 2 bases and V by 4 bases; bases with no gene match: 5. This CDR3 comprises 14 residues. The V gene's germline CDR1 is SQVTM and CDR2 ANQGSEA. The CDR3 DNA is TGCAGCGTTGGCCGACAGGGTACCTACAATGAGCAGTTCTTC. Translated: CSVGRQGTYNEQFF.

The rearrangement uses TRBV5-6 and TRBJ2-6; 7 bases map to TRBD1. V was clipped by 4 bases and J by 7 bases; unmatched bases: 8. CDR1 and CDR2 from the germline V gene are SGHDT and YYEEEE. The length of the CDR3 is 15 residues. In nucleotides, the CDR3 is TGTGCCAGCAGCCCCGACAGGGTGGGAGCCAACGTCCTGACTTTC. Its translation: CASSPDRVGANVLTF. Combining the CDR3 with reference TRBV5-6 and TRBJ2-6 gives the whole variable domain DAGVTQSPTHLIKTRGQQVTLRCSPKSGHDTVSWYQQALGQGPQFIFQYYEEEERQRGNFPDRFSGHQFPNYSSELNVNALLLGDSALYLCASSPDRVGANVLTFGAGSRLTVL.

The chain recombines TRBV9 with TRBJ2-3; D remains unclear. CDR1 and CDR2 from the germline V gene are SGDLS and YYNGEE. The V end lost 3 bases, the J end lost 0 bases, and 14 bases lay between the germline ends. This CDR3 has 16 amino acids. The CDR3 is CASSEVGAVSTDTQYF. The CDR3 region has the DNA TGTGCCAGCAGCGAGGTGGGCGCGGTTAGCACAGATACGCAGTATTTT.

This chain links TRBV19 with TRBJ1-5; D ambiguous. The ends were cut back, 7 bases at V and 4 bases at J, with 11 bases in the middle. The length of the CDR3 is 13 residues. Germline values: CDR1 LNHDA, CDR2 SQIVND (reference sequence). This CDR3 is CASKRSDNQPQHF. Written as DNA, the CDR3 is TGTGCCAGTAAGAGAAGTGATAATCAGCCCCAGCATTTT. Looking up the rest from reference TRBV19 and TRBJ1-5 gives the full variable domain: DGGITQSPKYLFRKEGQNVTLSCEQNLNHDAMYWYRQDPGQGLRLIYYSQIVNDFQKGDIAEGYSVSREKKESFPLTVTSAQKNPTAFYLCASKRSDNQPQHFGDGTRLSIL.

The V call is TRBV18, the J call TRBJ1-2; 7 bases line up with TRBD1. Germline V gene sequence: CDR1 KGHSH, CDR2 LQKENI. The CDR3 totals 14 residues. With V trimmed by 3 bases and J by 4 bases, 5 bases remained unmatched. This CDR3 reads CASSPGTVLYGYTF. The CDR3 DNA follows: TGTGCCAGCTCACCTGGGACAGTGCTCTATGGCTACACCTTC.

The rearrangement joins TRBV7-8 to TRBJ2-7; 13 bases line up with TRBD2. The length of the CDR3 is 15 residues. The ends lost 3 bases at V and 3 bases at J; junction bases unmatched: 2. Germline CDR1 is SGHVS and CDR2 is FQNEAQ. Here the CDR3 reads CASSLGLAGLYEQYF. CDR3 nucleotide sequence: TGTGCCAGCAGCTTGGGACTAGCGGGGCTCTACGAGCAGTACTTC.

The gene calls are TRBV29-1 and TRBJ2-1; the D is unclear. This CDR3 is 12 amino acids long. Germline loops: CDR1 SQVTM, CDR2 ANQGSEA. The ends were cut back, 1 base at V and 4 bases at J, with 5 bases in the middle. The CDR3 nucleotides read TGCAGCGTTGAAGGACTTTACAATGAGCAGTTCTTC. Its protein product is CSVEGLYNEQFF.

Many counts were recorded for this clone. The V and J genes are TRBV7-3 and TRBJ1-4; 9 nucleotides match TRBD1. The V segment lost 4 bases and the J segment 6 bases; nucleotides outside the gene matches: 3. CDR3 length equals 14 residues. CDR1 SGHTA and CDR2 FQGTGA come from the germline V gene. The CDR3 spells CASSSRDRDEKLFF. DNA of the CDR3: TGTGCCAGCAGCTCCCGGGACAGGGATGAAAAACTGTTTTTT.

The CDR3 is CASSLGGLGTDTQYF. As DNA, the CDR3 is TGCGCCAGCAGCTTGGGAGGACTAGGGACAGATACGCAGTATTTT. The rearrangement joins TRBV5-1 to TRBJ2-3; 7 bases map to TRBD2. This CDR3 is built from 15 residues. J was trimmed by 3 bases and V by 0 bases; bases with no gene match: 4. Germline CDR1 reads SGHRS; CDR2 reads YFSETQ.

This chain links TRBV4-3 with TRBJ1-2, with TRBD1 matching over 7 bases. With V trimmed by 1 base and J by 2 bases, 4 bases remained unmatched. This CDR3 is 15 amino acids long. Germline CDR1 and CDR2: LGHNA and YSLEER. The CDR3 is CASSQGQGGNYGYTF. The DNA for the CDR3 is TGCGCCAGCAGCCAAGGACAGGGTGGAAACTATGGCTACACCTTC.

V and J are TRBV5-1 and TRBJ1-5, with D possibly matching TRBD1 (5 bases). CDR3 length: 13 amino acids. Germline CDR1 reads SGHRS; CDR2 reads YFSETQ. With 0 bases removed from V and 7 bases from J, the gap between germline ends came to 8 bases. CDR3 in DNA: TGCGCCAGCAGCTTGGCGGGGGGACAGCCCCAGCATTTT. Translating gives CASSLAGGQPQHF.

The V and J genes are TRBV2 and TRBJ2-5, with TRBD2 as a possible D gene (6 bases). The CDR3 totals 13 residues. Germline assignment: CDR1 SNHLY and CDR2 FYNNEI. Trimming pared 5 bases from V and 5 bases from J, leaving 12 bases between. CDR3 sequence: CASSLTRQETQYF. CDR3 nucleotides: TGTGCCAGCAGTCTGACTAGGCAGGAGACCCAGTACTTC.

The J gene is TRBJ2-6, the V gene TRBV9; either TRBD1 or TRBD2 may supply D (5 bases each). Germline V gives CDR1 SGDLS, CDR2 YYNGEE. With 0 bases removed from V and 0 bases from J, the gap between germline ends came to 13 bases. The CDR3 covers 18 residues. In DNA form, the CDR3 reads TGTGCCAGCAGCGTAGTGGGGGACCCCGTCTCTGGGGCCAACGTCCTGACTTTC. Translation: CASSVVGDPVSGANVLTF.

The chain couples TRBV10-3 to TRBJ1-3, with TRBD1 as a possible D gene (5 bases). Between the trimmed V and J ends, which lost 5 bases and 3 bases, there was a span of 11 bases. CDR1 and CDR2 (germline): ENHRY, SYGVKD. The CDR3 has 14 residues. The DNA for the CDR3 is TGTGCCATCAGTACCGCGGGGCGTGGAAACACCATATATTTT. Its translation: CAISTAGRGNTIYF.

This chain uses TRBV18 with TRBJ2-3, with 7 bases matching TRBD2. The CDR3 extends over 15 amino acids. The germline gives CDR1 KGHSH, CDR2 LQKENI. After removal of 0 bases from V and 2 bases from J, the junction contained 2 bases not matched to a gene. CDR3 in DNA: TGTGCCAGCTCACCACCGGGAGGGAACACAGATACGCAGTATTTT. As protein: CASSPPGGNTDTQYF.